The 8 T cell receptor beta chains below were found in one sample sequenced in a study of vaccination and CD4 T cells after COVID-19 (dated by TCRdb to 2022 to 2024). This specimen's treatment or condition label, interpreted: approximately nine-day PBMC culture with coronavirus spike peptide pools or control peptides (ViraFEST assay). CD4+ T cells from unexposed donors were collected before the COVID-19 pandemic (2011-2018). No antigen is known for these receptors. Libraries were built with PCR. The instrument was an Illumina iSeq 100. TCR sequencing of DNA from cultured CD4+ T cells used the Oncomine TCR Beta short-read assay at the Johns Hopkins FTIC core. The raw public data were reprocessed by TCRdb itself: fastp quality trimming at Q25, MiXCR clonotype calling, in-frame beta chains only. A single entry per CDR3 protein holds the most common genes and DNA from its merged rows. The sample contains 7,500 to 9,000 distinct CDR3 sequences, about 42% of them found a single time. Around an eighth of the sample goes to the ten largest clones.

Material for sequencing was CD4+ T cells from blood, cultured in vitro. The source of these receptors is a human donor in good health.

The chain couples TRBV14 to TRBJ2-5; 9 bases are shared with TRBD2. Trimming took 2 bases from V and 0 from J; bases not matched to a gene: 4. The CDR3 has 16 residues. The germline CDR1 and CDR2 sequences are SGHDN and FVKESK. This CDR3 reads CASSQISGGYQETQYF. The CDR3, as DNA: TGTGCCAGCAGCCAAATAAGCGGGGGGTACCAAGAGACCCAGTACTTC.

The chain carries TRBV2 and TRBJ2-1, with 9 bases matching TRBD2. Trimming cost V 0 bases and J 3 bases; bases outside gene matches: 3. Per the germline V gene, CDR1 is SNHLY and CDR2 is FYNNEI. This CDR3 has 16 residues. CDR3 in DNA: TGTGCCAGCAGTGAAGCGCGAGCGGGGGGCTACAATGAGCAGTTCTTC. This gives the protein CASSEARAGGYNEQFF.

The V call is TRBV5-1, the J call TRBJ1-1; D is perhaps TRBD1 (6 bases). The V end was cut by 0 bases, the J end by 2 bases, with 11 bases between. The CDR3 is 15 amino acids. Germline assignment: CDR1 SGHRS and CDR2 YFSETQ. The chain's CDR3 is CASSLEGGVNTEAFF. The CDR3 DNA sequence: TGCGCCAGCAGCTTGGAGGGGGGTGTCAACACTGAAGCTTTCTTT.

The gene calls are TRBV28 and TRBJ2-2, with TRBD1 identical over 7 bases. Trimming removed 11 bases from V and 4 bases from J; junction bases left unmatched: 7. CDR1 and CDR2 (germline): MDHEN, SYDVKM. The CDR3 is 13 amino acids. The CDR3 DNA reads as TGTGCCGGGCGAGGGGGCGTCACCGGGGAGCTGTTTTTT. Protein product: CAGRGGVTGELFF.

The chain employs TRBV7-9 and TRBJ2-7; 9 nucleotides line up with TRBD1. CDR3 length equals 14 residues. V lost 9 bases to trimming and J lost 4 bases; unmatched junction nucleotides: 10. Germline V lookup: CDR1 SEHNR, CDR2 FQNEAQ (reference sequence). This CDR3 reads CASRTGGGGYEQYF. DNA of the CDR3: TGTGCCAGTAGAACAGGGGGCGGCGGTTACGAGCAGTACTTC.

This clonotype was seen a handful of times. J is TRBJ1-2 and V is TRBV2; 7 bases agree with TRBD1. With 4 bases clipped from V and 4 bases from J, the junction kept 9 bases outside the gene matches. This CDR3 is 15 amino acids long. The V gene's germline CDR1 is SNHLY and CDR2 FYNNEI. The CDR3: CASSAAQGISYGYTF. The CDR3 DNA reads as TGTGCCAGCAGTGCTGCACAGGGGATATCCTATGGCTACACCTTC.

This clonotype appeared a few times. The chain is built from TRBV15 and TRBJ2-5; a possible D gene is TRBD1 (6 bases). The CDR3 totals 15 residues. V was shortened by 2 bases and J by 0 bases, with 10 bases between the two germline ends. CDR1 is LNHNV, CDR2 YYDKDF, per germline (reference sequence). CDR3 loop: CATSRRGKYQETQYF. The DNA for the CDR3 is TGTGCCACCAGCAGAAGGGGGAAGTACCAAGAGACCCAGTACTTC.

There are a few counts of this clonotype. The V gene is TRBV23-1, the J gene TRBJ1-2; D might be TRBD1 (6 bases). TRBV23-1 is known as an ORF, though its function is uncertain. This CDR3 comprises 15 residues. The V end was cut by 5 bases, the J end by 4 bases, with 17 bases between. The CDR3 here is CASSCITGLSYGYTF. The CDR3 DNA sequence: TGCGCCAGCAGTTGCATCACAGGGTTAAGCTATGGCTACACCTTC.